These T cell receptor beta chains were read from a single sample in a study of blood T cell repertoires in COVID-19. The method was immunoSEQ multiplex PCR; TCRdb's version includes in-frame clones alone and lacks a portion of them. The sample contains about 180,000 clones, around nine tenths of which appear only once. The sample was peripheral blood. The origin of the receptors is a woman aged 70 to 79 with COVID-19, enrolled during active disease. Each CDR3 is given with its conserved first and last residue. The D gene is left open where the match is weak. Clone size is not always given. Where it is, it says once, few, many or a class for expanded clones.

V gene,J gene,D gene,clone size,CDR3 DNA,CDR3 protein
TRBV7-3,TRBJ1-6,-,-,TGTGCCAGCAGCTTAAGGAGCGGGTATTCACCCCTCCACTTT,CASSLRSGYSPLHF
TRBV28,TRBJ2-4,-,-,TGTGCCATCTCACGACATGACATAGCCAAAAACATTCAGTACTTC,CAISRHDIAKNIQYF
TRBV6-5,TRBJ2-7,TRBD2,-,TGTGCCAGCAGTTACGGGACTAGCGGCTACGAGCAGTACTTC,CASSYGTSGYEQYF
TRBV7-2,TRBJ1-2,TRBD1,once,TGTGCCAGCAGCTTAAGGGGGCCCACAGGTTCTGGCTACACCTTC,CASSLRGPTGSGYTF
TRBV3-1/TRBV3-2,TRBJ2-5,TRBD2,-,TGTGCCAGCAGCCAAAGGACTAGCGGTGGGCAAGAGACCCAGTACTTC,CASSQRTSGGQETQYF
TRBV15,TRBJ2-2,TRBD2,-,TGTGCCACCAGCAGAACCATGTATCGGACTAGCCGGAACACCGGGGAGCTGTTTTTT,CATSRTMYRTSRNTGELFF
TRBV6-2/TRBV6-3,TRBJ1-5,-,once,TGTGCCAGCAGTTACTCGAGGTTTAGCAATCAGCCCCAGCATTTT,CASSYSRFSNQPQHF
TRBV19,TRBJ2-2,-,-,TGTGCCAGTAGTATATTTTCCGGGACTGAGAACACCGGGGAGCTGTTTTTT,CASSIFSGTENTGELFF
TRBV5-4,TRBJ2-3,-,-,TGTGCCAGCAGCTCCGTCAGGGAAGATACGCAGTATTTT,CASSSVREDTQYF
TRBV14,TRBJ1-3,-,-,TGTGCCAGCAGCCAATTCTCGGGAGAACTCTCTGGAAACACCATATATTTT,CASSQFSGELSGNTIYF
TRBV14,TRBJ1-3,-,-,TGTGCCAGCAGCCAAGACAGGGGAACTGGAAACACCATATATTTT,CASSQDRGTGNTIYF
TRBV7-9,TRBJ1-6,TRBD1,-,TGTGCCAGCAGCCCAAGGACAGGGGGAAATTCACCCCTCCACTTT,CASSPRTGGNSPLHF
TRBV7-9,TRBJ2-7,-,-,TGTGCCAGCAGCTCCGGAGGGGAGCAGTACTTC,CASSSGGEQYF
TRBV5-1,TRBJ2-7,TRBD1,-,TGCGCCAGCAGCTCCGGCAGGGGGATGAAAGACGAGCAGTACTTC,CASSSGRGMKDEQYF
TRBV11-2,TRBJ2-7,TRBD2,-,TGTGCCAGCAGCTTTACCGGGGAGGGCGAGCAGTACTTC,CASSFTGEGEQYF
TRBV4-1,TRBJ2-6,TRBD1,-,TGCGCCAGCAGCCTAGGAGGGACAGGGATCTCTGGGGCCAACGTCCTGACTTTC,CASSLGGTGISGANVLTF
TRBV25-1,TRBJ2-7,-,-,TGTGCCAGCAGTGCGGAGGGCCCCTACGAGCAGTACTTC,CASSAEGPYEQYF
TRBV7-8,TRBJ2-2,-,-,TGTGCCAGCAGTAGACAGTGGGGTAACACCGGGGAGCTGTTTTTT,CASSRQWGNTGELFF
TRBV7-8,TRBJ1-2,-,-,TGTGCCAGCAGCTTAAGCGGGGGGAGGTACCAGTACTATGGCTACACCTTC,CASSLSGGRYQYYGYTF
TRBV6-6,TRBJ1-2,TRBD1,-,TGTGCCAGCAGTTACGAGGCAGGGGGCGGCTATGGCTACACCTTC,CASSYEAGGGYGYTF